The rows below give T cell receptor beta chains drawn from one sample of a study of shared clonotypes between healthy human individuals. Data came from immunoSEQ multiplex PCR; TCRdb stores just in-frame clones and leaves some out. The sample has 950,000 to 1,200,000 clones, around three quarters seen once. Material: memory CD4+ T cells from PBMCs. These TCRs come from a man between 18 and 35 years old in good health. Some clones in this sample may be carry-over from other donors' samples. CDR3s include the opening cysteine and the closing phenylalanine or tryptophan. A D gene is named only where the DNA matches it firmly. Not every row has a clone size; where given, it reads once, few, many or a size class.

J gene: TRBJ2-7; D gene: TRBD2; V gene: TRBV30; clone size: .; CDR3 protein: CAWSTSSGRAYEQYF; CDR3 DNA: TGTGCCTGGAGTACATCTAGCGGGAGGGCCTACGAGCAGTACTTC
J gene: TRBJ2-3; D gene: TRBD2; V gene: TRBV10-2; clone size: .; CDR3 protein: CASSPRTSGSSYGTDTQYF; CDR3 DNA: TGCGCCAGCAGTCCTAGGACTAGCGGGAGCAGTTACGGTACAGATACGCAGTATTTT
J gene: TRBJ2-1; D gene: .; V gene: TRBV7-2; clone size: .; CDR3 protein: CASRGRFNEQFF; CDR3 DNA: TGTGCCAGCCGCGGACGGTTCAATGAGCAGTTCTTC
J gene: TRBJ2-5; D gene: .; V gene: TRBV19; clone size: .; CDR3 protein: CASSIGERTGTQYF; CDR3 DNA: TGTGCCAGTAGTATAGGGGAGCGGACGGGGACCCAGTACTTC
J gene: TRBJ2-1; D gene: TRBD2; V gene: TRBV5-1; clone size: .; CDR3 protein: CASREGGRASEQFF; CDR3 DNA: TGCGCCAGCAGGGAGGGCGGGAGGGCGTCTGAGCAGTTCTTC
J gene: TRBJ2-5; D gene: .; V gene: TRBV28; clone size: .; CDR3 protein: CASSFPRGLQTQYF; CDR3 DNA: TGTGCCAGCAGTTTCCCCCGCGGATTGCAGACCCAGTACTTC
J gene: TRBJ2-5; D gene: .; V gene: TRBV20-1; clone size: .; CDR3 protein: CSAEAETQYF; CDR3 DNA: TGCAGTGCTGAGGCGGAGACCCAGTACTTC
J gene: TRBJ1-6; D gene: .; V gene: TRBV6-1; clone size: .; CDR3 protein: CASSEVAYAWGSSYNSPLHF; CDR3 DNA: TGTGCCAGCAGTGAAGTTGCGTACGCCTGGGGGAGCTCCTATAATTCACCCCTCCACTTT
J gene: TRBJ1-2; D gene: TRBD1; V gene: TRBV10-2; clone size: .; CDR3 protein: CASSDRDRALANYGYTF; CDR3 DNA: TGCGCCAGCAGTGATAGAGACAGGGCCTTAGCTAACTATGGCTACACCTTC
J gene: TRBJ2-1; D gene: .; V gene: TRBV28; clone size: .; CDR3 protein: CASSTGGTGYNEQFF; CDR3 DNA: TGTGCCAGCAGTACCGGGGGGACAGGTTACAATGAGCAGTTCTTC
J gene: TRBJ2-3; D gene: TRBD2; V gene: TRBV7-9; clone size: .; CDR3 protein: CASSFYGRATDTQYF; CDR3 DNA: TGTGCCAGCAGCTTTTATGGGAGGGCCACAGATACGCAGTATTTT
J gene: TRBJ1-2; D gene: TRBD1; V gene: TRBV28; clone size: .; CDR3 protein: CASSLFPTGDGYTF; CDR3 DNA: TGTGCCAGCAGTTTATTTCCGACAGGGGATGGCTACACCTTC
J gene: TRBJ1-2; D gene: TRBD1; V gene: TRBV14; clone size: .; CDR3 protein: CASSPGTGRGYTF; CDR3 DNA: TGTGCCAGCAGCCCCGGGACAGGACGTGGCTACACCTTC
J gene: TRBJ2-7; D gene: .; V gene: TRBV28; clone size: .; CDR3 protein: CASSRTTGPYEQYF; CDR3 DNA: TGTGCCAGCAGTCGAACCACCGGCCCCTACGAGCAGTACTTC
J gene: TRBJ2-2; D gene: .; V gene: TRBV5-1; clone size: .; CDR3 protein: CASSDSQVNTGELFF; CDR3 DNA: TGCGCCAGCAGCGATAGTCAGGTCAACACCGGGGAGCTGTTTTTT
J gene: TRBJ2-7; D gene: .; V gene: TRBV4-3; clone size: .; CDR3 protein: CASSQEGGRSYEQYF; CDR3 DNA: TGCGCCAGCAGCCAAGAAGGTGGCCGGTCCTACGAGCAGTACTTC
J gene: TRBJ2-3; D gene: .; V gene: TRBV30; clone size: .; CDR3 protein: CAGQLDSTDTQYF; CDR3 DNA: TGTGCCGGACAACTAGATAGCACAGATACGCAGTATTTT
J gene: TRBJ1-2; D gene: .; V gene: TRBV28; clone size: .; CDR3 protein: CASKVSSNYGYTF; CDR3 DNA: TGTGCCAGCAAGGTTAGCAGCAACTATGGCTACACCTTC
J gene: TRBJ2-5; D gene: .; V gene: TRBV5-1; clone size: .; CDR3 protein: CASATPGSEETQYF; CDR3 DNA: TGCGCCAGCGCCACGCCGGGGTCGGAAGAGACCCAGTACTTC
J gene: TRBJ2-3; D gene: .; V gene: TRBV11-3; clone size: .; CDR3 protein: CASSAGGVTDTQYF; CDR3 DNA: TGTGCCAGCAGCGCCGGGGGCGTCACAGATACGCAGTATTTT
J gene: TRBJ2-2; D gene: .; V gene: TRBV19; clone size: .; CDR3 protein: CASSIGGNTGELFF; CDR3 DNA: TGTGCCAGTAGTATCGGGGGGAACACCGGGGAGCTGTTTTTT
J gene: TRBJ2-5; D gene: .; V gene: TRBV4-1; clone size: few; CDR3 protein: CASSRAGRYAETQYF; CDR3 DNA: TGCGCCAGCAGCCGGGCAGGGAGGTACGCGGAGACCCAGTACTTC
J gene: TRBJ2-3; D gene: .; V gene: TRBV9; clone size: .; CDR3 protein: CASSPTTNTDTQYF; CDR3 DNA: TGTGCCAGCAGCCCCACGACTAACACAGATACGCAGTATTTT
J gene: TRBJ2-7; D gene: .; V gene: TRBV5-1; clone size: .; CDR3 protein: CASSTGLYEQYF; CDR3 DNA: TGCGCCAGCAGCACCGGACTTTACGAGCAGTACTTC
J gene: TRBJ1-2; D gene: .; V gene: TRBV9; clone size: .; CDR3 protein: CASSFGPDPVDYGYTF; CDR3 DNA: TGTGCCAGCAGCTTTGGACCCGATCCCGTAGACTATGGCTACACCTTC
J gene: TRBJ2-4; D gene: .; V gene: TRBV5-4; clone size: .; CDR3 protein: CASSVSYRGNIQYF; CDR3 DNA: TGTGCCAGCAGCGTCAGCTATCGGGGAAACATTCAGTACTTC
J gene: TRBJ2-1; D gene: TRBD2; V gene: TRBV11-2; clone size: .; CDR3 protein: CASSRFWSGRAYNEQFF; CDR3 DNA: TGTGCCAGCAGCAGGTTCTGGAGCGGGAGGGCCTACAATGAGCAGTTCTTC
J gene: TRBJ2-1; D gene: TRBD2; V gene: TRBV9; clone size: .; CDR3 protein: CASSQGRESYNEQFF; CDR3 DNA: TGTGCCAGCAGCCAAGGGCGGGAGTCCTACAATGAGCAGTTCTTC
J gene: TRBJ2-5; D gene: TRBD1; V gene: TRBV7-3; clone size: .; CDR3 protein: CASSGDSKETQYF; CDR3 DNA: TGTGCCAGCAGCGGGGACAGCAAAGAGACCCAGTACTTC
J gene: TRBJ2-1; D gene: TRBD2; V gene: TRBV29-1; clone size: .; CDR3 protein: CSAGTRPVGEQFF; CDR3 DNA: TGCAGCGCTGGGACTAGGCCGGTTGGTGAGCAGTTCTTC
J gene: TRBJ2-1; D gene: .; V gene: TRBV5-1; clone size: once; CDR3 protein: CASSLAGPDRNEQFF; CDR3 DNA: TGCGCCAGCAGCTTGGCCGGGCCCGACAGGAATGAGCAGTTCTTC
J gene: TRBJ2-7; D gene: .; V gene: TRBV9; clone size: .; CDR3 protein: CASSVAVGSAYEQYF; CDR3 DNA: TGTGCCAGCAGCGTAGCTGTAGGGTCCGCCTACGAGCAGTACTTC
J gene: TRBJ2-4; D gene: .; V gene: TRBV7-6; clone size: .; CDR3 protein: CASSLDADIQYF; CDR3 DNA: TGTGCCAGCAGCTTAGATGCAGACATTCAGTACTTC
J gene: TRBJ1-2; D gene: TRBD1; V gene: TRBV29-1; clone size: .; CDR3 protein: CSVMTGWDGYTF; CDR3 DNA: TGCAGCGTGATGACAGGGTGGGATGGCTACACCTTC
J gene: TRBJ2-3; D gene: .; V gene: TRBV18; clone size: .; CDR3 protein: CASSPGQRSTDTQYF; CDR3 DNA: TGTGCCAGCTCACCAGGGCAGAGGAGCACAGATACGCAGTATTTT
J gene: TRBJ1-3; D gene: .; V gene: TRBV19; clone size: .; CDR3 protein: CASSMARAETSGNTIYF; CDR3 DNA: TGTGCCAGTAGTATGGCCAGGGCTGAGACGAGCGGAAACACCATATATTTT
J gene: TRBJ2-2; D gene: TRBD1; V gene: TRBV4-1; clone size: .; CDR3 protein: CASSQYTGGVGGELFF; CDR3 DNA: TGCGCCAGCAGCCAATACACAGGGGGCGTAGGCGGGGAGCTGTTTTTT
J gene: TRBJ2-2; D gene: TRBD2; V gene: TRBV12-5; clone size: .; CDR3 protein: CASGPGLAGADGELFF; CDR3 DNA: TGTGCTAGTGGTCCGGGACTAGCGGGAGCGGACGGGGAGCTGTTTTTT
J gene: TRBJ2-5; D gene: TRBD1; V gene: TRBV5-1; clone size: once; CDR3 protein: CASSQGVHQETQYF; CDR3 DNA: TGCGCCAGCAGCCAGGGGGTACATCAAGAGACCCAGTACTTC
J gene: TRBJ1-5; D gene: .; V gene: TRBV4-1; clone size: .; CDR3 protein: CASRGMRGDNQPQHF; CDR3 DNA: TGCGCCAGCAGAGGAATGCGGGGGGACAATCAGCCCCAGCATTTT
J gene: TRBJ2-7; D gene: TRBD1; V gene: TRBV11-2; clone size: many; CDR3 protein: CASTRQGPYEQYF; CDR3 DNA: TGTGCCAGCACCAGACAGGGCCCCTACGAGCAGTACTTC
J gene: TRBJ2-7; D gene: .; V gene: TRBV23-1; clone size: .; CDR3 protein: CASSQSTGTIQGRYSYEQYF; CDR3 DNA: TGCGCCAGCAGTCAATCGACGGGGACTATACAGGGGCGTTATTCCTACGAGCAGTACTTC
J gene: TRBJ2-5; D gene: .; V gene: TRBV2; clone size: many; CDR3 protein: CASSADRQETQYF; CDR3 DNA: TGTGCCAGCAGCGCAGACAGGCAAGAGACCCAGTACTTC
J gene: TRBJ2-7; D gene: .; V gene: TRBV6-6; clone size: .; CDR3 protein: CASSSPSGTYEQYF; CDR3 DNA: TGTGCCAGCAGTTCCCCTAGTGGGACCTACGAGCAGTACTTC
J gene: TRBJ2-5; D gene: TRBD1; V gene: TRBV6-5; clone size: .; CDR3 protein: CASSLRQGLGETQYF; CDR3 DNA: TGTGCCAGCAGTCTACGACAGGGATTGGGAGAGACCCAGTACTTC
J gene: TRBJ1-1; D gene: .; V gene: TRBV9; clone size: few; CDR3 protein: CASSAQGNTEAFF; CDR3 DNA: TGTGCCAGCAGCGCACAGGGGAACACTGAAGCTTTCTTT
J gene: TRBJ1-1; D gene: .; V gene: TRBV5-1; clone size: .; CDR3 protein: CASSDPELGNTEAFF; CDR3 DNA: TGCGCCAGCAGCGACCCCGAGTTAGGGAACACTGAAGCTTTCTTT
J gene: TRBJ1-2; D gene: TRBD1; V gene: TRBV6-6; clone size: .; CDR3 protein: CASTPPGGTGWGYTF; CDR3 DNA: TGTGCCAGCACCCCCCCCGGGGGGACAGGGTGGGGCTACACCTTC
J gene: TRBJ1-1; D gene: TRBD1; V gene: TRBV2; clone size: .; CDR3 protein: CASSRTGVERNTEAFF; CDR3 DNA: TGTGCCAGCAGTAGGACAGGGGTGGAGAGGAACACTGAAGCTTTCTTT
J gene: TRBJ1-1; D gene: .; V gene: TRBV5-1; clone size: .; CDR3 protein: CASKGQGMAEAFF; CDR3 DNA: TGCGCCAGCAAAGGGCAGGGGATGGCTGAAGCTTTCTTT
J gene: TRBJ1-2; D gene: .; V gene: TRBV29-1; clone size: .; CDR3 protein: CSAAESNYGYTF; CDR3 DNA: TGCAGCGCAGCTGAGTCTAACTATGGCTACACCTTC
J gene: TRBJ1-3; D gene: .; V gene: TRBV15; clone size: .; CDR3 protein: CATSRLNRGTGNTIYF; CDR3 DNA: TGTGCCACCAGCAGACTCAATAGGGGTACTGGAAACACCATATATTTT
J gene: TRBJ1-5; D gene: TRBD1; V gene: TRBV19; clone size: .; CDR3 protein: CASSPQGGSNQPQHF; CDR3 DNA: TGTGCCAGTAGTCCACAGGGGGGCAGCAATCAGCCCCAGCATTTT
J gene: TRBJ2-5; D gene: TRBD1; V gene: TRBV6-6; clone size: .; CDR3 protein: CASSYSRGREETQYF; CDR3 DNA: TGTGCCAGCAGTTACTCCAGGGGGCGGGAAGAGACCCAGTACTTC